The T cell receptor beta chain under discussion was sequenced for a study of blood T cell repertoires in COVID-19. Study summary: Donors in the United States, Italy and Spain gave samples during acute or convalescent COVID-19.

After removal of 2 bases from V and 7 bases from J, the junction contained 4 bases not matched to a gene. This CDR3 is built from 14 residues. From germline, CDR1 is SGHDT and CDR2 YYEEEE. Sequencing was performed with immunoSEQ multiplex PCR; in TCRdb, only in-frame clones are kept and a portion is missing. Of about 300,000 clones listed, over 70% were seen once; the top ten hold about 1.2%. This sequence was found in a woman aged 45-65 years with acute or convalescent COVID-19. J is TRBJ2-2 and V is TRBV5-6; TRBD2 matches at 8 bases. Material for sequencing was peripheral blood. CDR3 nucleotides: TGTGCCAGCAGCTTACCGGGGGGGAGCGGGGAGCTGTTTTTT. As protein: CASSLPGGSGELFF.